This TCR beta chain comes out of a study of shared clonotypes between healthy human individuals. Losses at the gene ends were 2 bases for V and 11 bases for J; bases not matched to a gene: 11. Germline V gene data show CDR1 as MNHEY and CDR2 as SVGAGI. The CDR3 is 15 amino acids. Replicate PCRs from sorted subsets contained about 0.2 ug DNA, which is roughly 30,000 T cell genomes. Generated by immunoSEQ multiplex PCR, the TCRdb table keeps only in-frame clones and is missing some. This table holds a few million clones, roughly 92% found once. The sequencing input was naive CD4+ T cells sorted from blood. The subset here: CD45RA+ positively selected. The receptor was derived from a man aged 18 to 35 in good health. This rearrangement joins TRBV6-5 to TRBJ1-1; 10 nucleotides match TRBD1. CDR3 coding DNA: TGTGCCAGCAGTTACCGGGACAGGGGAATAAACGTCGCTTTCTTT. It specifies CASSYRDRGINVAFF.